This T cell receptor beta chain was recorded in a study of identical twins. Study-wide results and limits: The authors noted that invariant MAIT and iNKT cells could partly confound zero-insertion analyses.

Concerning this clonotype: Its antigen is as yet unknown.

The germline V gene has CDR1 SGHRS and CDR2 YFSETQ. The CDR3 contains 18 residues. Trimming at V came to 4 bases and at J to 3 bases, leaving 10 bases not matched to a gene. Every sampled donor was Caucasian and healthy. Template switching added a universal primer site; cDNA carried unique molecular identifiers. TCRdb passed the 5' RACE reads through MiXCR, listing each CDR3 protein once. The sample includes 1.5 million to 2 million distinct CDR3 sequences, around a third seen only once; the top ten take around 0.3%. The receptor's source is a newborn girl in good health. The sample consisted of cord blood. The genes are TRBV5-1 and TRBJ2-1; 13 positions agree with TRBD2. The CDR3 is CASSNGLAGVGLYNEQFF. The CDR3 DNA is TGCGCCAGCAGCAATGGACTAGCGGGAGTGGGGCTCTACAATGAGCAGTTCTTC.